The clone carrying this T cell receptor (beta chain) was seen a handful of times. In the original workflow: From reference gene primer amplification, estimates of nucleated cell counts were derived. Produced via immunoSEQ multiplex PCR; TCRdb's table is partial and in-frame only. That table is the source of V, J and clone size, and D and trimming were worked out from the DNA. The table lists some 250,000 clones, 75% to 85% of them singletons. These data originate in a study of blood T cell repertoires in COVID-19. Study-wide background: The United States, Italy and Spain were the sources of the acute and convalescent COVID-19 samples. Nucleic acid was either cDNA or gDNA, and it came from T cells, B-cell-depleted T cells, or PBMCs.

The trim removed 3 bases at V and 5 bases at J, leaving 6 bases unmatched. CDR3 length: 15 amino acids. Per germline, CDR1 SGHRS and CDR2 YFSETQ. The J gene is TRBJ2-7, the V gene TRBV5-1, with 12 bases aligning to TRBD1. The specimen was peripheral blood. The sequence derives from an older woman with active or convalescent COVID-19. CDR3 DNA: TGCGCCAGCAGCTGGGGGGACAGGGGGCTCAACGAGCAGTACTTC. Translated, it gives CASSWGDRGLNEQYF. Full variable domain (missing parts from reference TRBV5-1 and TRBJ2-7): KAGVTQTPRYLIKTRGQQVTLSCSPISGHRSVSWYQQTPGQGLQFLFEYFSETQRNKGNFPGRFSGRQFSNSRSEMNVSTLELGDSALYLCASSWGDRGLNEQYFGPGTRLTVT.